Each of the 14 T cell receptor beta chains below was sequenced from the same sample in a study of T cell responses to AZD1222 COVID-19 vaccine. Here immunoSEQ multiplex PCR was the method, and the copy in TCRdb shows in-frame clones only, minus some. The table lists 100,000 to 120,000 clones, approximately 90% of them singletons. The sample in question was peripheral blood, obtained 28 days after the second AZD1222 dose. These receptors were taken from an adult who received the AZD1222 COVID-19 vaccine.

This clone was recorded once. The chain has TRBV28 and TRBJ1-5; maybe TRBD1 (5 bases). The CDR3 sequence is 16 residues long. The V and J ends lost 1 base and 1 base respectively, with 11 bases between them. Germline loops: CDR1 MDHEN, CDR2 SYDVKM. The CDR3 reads CASSLLARVSNQPQHF. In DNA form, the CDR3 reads TGTGCCAGCAGTTTATTGGCCAGGGTGAGCAATCAGCCCCAGCATTTT.

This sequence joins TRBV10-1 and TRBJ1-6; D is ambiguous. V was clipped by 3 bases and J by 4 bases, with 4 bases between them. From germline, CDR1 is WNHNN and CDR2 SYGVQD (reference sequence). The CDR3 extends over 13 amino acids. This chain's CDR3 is CASSDSYNSPLHF. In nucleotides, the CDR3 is TGCGCCAGCAGTGATAGTTATAATTCACCCCTCCACTTT.

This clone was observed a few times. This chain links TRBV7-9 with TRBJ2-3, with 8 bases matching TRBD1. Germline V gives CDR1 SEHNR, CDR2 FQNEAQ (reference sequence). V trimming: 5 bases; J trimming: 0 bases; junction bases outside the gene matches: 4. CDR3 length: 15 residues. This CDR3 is CASSGQGMSTDTQYF. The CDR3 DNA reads TGTGCCAGCAGCGGACAGGGAATGAGCACAGATACGCAGTATTTT.

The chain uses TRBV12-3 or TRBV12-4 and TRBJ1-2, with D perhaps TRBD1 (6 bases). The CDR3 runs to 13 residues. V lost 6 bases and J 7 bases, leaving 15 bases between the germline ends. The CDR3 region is CASSGRGYPGYTF. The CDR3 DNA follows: TGTGCCAGCAGCGGCAGGGGTTACCCTGGCTACACCTTC.

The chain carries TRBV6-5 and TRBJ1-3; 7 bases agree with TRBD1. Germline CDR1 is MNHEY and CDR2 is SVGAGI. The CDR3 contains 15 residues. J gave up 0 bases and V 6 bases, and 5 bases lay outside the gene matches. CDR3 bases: TGTGCCAGCAGCCCGGGACAGCACTCTGGAAACACCATATATTTT. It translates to CASSPGQHSGNTIYF.

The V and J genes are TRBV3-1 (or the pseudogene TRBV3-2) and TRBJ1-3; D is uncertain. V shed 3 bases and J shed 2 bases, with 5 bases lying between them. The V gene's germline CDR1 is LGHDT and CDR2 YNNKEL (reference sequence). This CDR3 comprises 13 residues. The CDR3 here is CASSQITGNTIYF. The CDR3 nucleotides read TGTGCCAGCAGCCAGATCACTGGAAACACCATATATTTT.

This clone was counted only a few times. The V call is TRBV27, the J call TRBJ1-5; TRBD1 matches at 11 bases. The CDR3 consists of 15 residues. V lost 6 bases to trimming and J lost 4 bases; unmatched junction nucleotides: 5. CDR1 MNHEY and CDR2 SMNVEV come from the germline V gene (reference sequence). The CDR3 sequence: CASSTGTGGNQPQHF. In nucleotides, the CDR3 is TGTGCCAGCAGCACCGGGACAGGGGGTAATCAGCCCCAGCATTTT.

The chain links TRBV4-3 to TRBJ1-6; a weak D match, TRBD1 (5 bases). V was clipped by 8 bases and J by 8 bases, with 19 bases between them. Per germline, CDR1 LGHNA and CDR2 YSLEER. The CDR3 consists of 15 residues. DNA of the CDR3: TGCGCCAGCCGTATTTACAGGACGGGGCATTCACCCCTCCACTTT. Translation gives CASRIYRTGHSPLHF.

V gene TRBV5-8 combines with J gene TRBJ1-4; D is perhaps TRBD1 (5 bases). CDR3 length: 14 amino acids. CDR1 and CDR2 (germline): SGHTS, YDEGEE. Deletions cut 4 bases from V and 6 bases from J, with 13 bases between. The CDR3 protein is CASSHAGDDEKLFF. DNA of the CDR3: TGTGCCAGCAGCCACGCGGGGGACGATGAAAAACTGTTTTTT.

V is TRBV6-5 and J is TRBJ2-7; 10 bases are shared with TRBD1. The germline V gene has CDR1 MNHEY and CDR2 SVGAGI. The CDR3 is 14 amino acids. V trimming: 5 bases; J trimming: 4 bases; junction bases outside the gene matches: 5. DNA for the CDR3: TGTGCCAGCAGTCAATGGGACAGGGGTTACGAGCAGTACTTC. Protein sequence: CASSQWDRGYEQYF.

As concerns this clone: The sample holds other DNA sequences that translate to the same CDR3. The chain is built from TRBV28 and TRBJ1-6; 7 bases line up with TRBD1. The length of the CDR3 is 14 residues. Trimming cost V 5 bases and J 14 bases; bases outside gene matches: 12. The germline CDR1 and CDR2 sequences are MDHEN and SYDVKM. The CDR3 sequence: CASSGLGGARALHF. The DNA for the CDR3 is TGTGCCAGCAGTGGACTAGGGGGCGCACGGGCCCTCCACTTT.

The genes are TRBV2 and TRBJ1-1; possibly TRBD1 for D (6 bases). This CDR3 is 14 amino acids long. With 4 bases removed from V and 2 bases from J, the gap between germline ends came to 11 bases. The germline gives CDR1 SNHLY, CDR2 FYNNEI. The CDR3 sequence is CASSGGQGNTEAFF. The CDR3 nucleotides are TGTGCCAGCAGTGGGGGGCAGGGCAACACTGAAGCTTTCTTT.

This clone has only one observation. CDR3: CASRGGGRGLTEAFF. CDR3 nucleotides: TGTGCCAGTAGAGGAGGGGGCAGGGGGCTTACTGAAGCTTTCTTT. The rearrangement links TRBV19 to TRBJ1-1, with TRBD1 matching over 8 bases. The CDR3 is made up of 15 amino acids. The ends lost 6 bases at V and 5 bases at J; junction bases unmatched: 11. Germline values: CDR1 LNHDA, CDR2 SQIVND (reference sequence).

CDR3 sequence reads: CASSPQGAGIYGYTF. The CDR3 DNA reads TGTGCCAGCAGCCCGCAAGGGGCAGGAATCTATGGCTACACCTTC. This chain uses TRBV9 with TRBJ1-2; the D gene is possibly TRBD1 (5 bases). Germline lookup yields CDR1 SGDLS and CDR2 YYNGEE. V lost 4 bases, J lost 4 bases, and 17 bases lay in between. CDR3 length equals 15 residues.